This T cell receptor (beta chain) derives from a study of beta chain features in type 1 diabetes. Study results and caveats: Within each of all four CD4+ subsets, Type 1 diabetes patients had TCRB CDR3s that were moderately but significantly shorter. Compared with healthy donors, patients appeared to share more similar naive, central memory and regulatory TCRB repertoires.

This clone was seen a few times. Its antigen is as yet unknown. V was cut by 2 bases and J by 3 bases, with 8 bases left in between. From germline, CDR1 is ENHRY and CDR2 SYGVKD. The CDR3 has 13 amino acids. Using CD45RO/CCR7/CD25/CD127/CD95/CD27, CD4+ naive, central memory, regulatory and stem cell-like memory cells were sorted. Over 95% purity was reached by all sorted populations. Sequencing targeted expressed TCRB transcripts, as all isolated RNA had been reverse transcribed. Sequenced by immunoSEQ multiplex PCR; TCRdb stores in-frame clones only, minus some. The sample includes some 410,000 clones, 11% seen only once; the top ten take 0.04% to 0.05%.

The rearrangement links TRBV10-3 to TRBJ2-7; D perhaps matches TRBD1 (5 bases). The sequence derives from a woman between 18 and 30 years old in good health. Specimen: naive CD4+ T cells from blood. The CDR3 reads CAISEGQGYEQYF. CDR3 nucleotide sequence: TGTGCCATCAGTGAGGGGCAGGGCTACGAGCAGTACTTC.